The entry below gives a single TCR beta chain sequence along with its context. Antigen: not known. The sample originates from a study of graft-versus-host responses after intestinal transplantation. This CDR3 comprises 14 residues. V lost 6 bases, J lost 6 bases, and 8 bases stayed unmatched. CDR1 is SNHLY, CDR2 FYNNEI, per germline. Method: immunoSEQ multiplex PCR; TCRdb's copy keeps in-frame clones and lacks some. The sample carries 88,000 or so clones, 85% to 90% recorded once. Study-wide results and limits: With peak circulating GvH clone levels came an association with early post-transplant HvG declines.

The chain is built from TRBV2 and TRBJ1-5; 7 bases are a match to TRBD1. The TCR was taken from a human donor who received an intestinal transplant. The sample here was unstimulated CD4+ T cells sorted from spleen or lymph node cells, taken before intestinal transplant. CDR3 sequence reads: CASRTDRDGQPQHF. The CDR3 DNA follows: TGTGCCAGCAGGACAGACAGGGATGGTCAGCCCCAGCATTTT.